This T cell receptor (beta chain) was sequenced during a study of T cells in Graves' hyperthyroidism and ophthalmopathy. In the study overall: The blood sample was taken at first diagnosis, before treatment began.

V was clipped by 0 bases and J by 2 bases, with 11 bases between them. This CDR3 comprises 16 residues. Looked up from germline, CDR1 is KGHSH and CDR2 is LQKENI. This clonotype was recorded at least ten times. RNA transcripts yielded amplified TCR beta CDR3 regions. Carried out on the TCR CDR3, a first-round RT-PCR used the HTBI primer set. TCRdb fed the multiplex PCR reads into MiXCR, producing one record per CDR3 protein. The table has fewer than 450,000 distinct CDR3 sequences, roughly 15% seen once. Diagnoses used clinical symptoms, serum thyroxine and TRAb, thyroid ultrasound and orbital computed tomography.

The sequenced sample was blood. The genes are TRBV18 and TRBJ2-1; D could derive from TRBD1 or TRBD2 (5 bases each). This clonotype originated in a woman in her 30s with Graves' hyperthyroidism that later progressed to Graves' ophthalmopathy. CDR3 amino acids: CASSPPVRGTYNEQFF. The CDR3 DNA reads TGTGCCAGCTCACCACCGGTGAGGGGAACCTACAATGAGCAGTTCTTC.